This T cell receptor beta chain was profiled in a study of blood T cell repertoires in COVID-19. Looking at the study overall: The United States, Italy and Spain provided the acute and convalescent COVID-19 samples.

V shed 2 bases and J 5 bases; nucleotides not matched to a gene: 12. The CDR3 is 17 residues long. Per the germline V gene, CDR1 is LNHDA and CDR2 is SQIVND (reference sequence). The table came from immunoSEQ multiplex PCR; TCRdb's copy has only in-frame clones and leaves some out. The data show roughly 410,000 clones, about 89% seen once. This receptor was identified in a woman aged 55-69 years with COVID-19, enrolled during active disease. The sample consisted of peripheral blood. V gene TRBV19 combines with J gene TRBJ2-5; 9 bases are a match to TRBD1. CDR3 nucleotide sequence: TGTGCCAGTAGTATAAGGCCCCTCCGGGACAGGGCCGAGACCCAGTACTTC. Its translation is CASSIRPLRDRAETQYF.